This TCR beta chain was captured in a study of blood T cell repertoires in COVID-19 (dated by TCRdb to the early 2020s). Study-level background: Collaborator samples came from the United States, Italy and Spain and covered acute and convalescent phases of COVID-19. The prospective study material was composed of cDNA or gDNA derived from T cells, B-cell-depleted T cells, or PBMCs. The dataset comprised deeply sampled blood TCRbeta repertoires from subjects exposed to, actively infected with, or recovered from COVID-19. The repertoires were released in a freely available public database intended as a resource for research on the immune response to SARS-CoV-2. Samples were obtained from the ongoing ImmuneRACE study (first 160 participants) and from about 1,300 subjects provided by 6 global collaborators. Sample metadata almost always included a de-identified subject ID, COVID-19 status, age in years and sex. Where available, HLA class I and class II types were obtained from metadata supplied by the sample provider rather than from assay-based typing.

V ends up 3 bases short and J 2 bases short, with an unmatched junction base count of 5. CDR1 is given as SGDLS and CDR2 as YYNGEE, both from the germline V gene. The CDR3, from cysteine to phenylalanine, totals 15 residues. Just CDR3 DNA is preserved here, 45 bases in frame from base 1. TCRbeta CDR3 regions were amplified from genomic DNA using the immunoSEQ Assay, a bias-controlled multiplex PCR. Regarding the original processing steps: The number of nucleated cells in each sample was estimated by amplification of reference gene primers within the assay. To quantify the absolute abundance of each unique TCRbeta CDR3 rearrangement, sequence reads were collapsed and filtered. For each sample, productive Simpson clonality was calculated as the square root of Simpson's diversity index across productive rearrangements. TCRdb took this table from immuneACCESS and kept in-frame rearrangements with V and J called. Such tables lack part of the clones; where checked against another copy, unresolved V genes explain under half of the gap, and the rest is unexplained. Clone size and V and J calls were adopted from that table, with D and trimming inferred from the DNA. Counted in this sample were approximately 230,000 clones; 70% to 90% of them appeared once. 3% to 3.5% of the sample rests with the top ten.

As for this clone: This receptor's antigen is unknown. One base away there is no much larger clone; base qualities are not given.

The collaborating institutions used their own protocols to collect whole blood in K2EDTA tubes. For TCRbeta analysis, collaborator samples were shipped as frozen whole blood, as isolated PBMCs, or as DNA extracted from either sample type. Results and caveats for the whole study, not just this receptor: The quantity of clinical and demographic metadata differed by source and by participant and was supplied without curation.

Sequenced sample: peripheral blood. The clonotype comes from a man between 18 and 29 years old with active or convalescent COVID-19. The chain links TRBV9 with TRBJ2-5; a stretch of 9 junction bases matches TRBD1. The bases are TGTGCCAGCAGCGCAGACAGGGGGTGGCAAGAGACCCAGTACTTC. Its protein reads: CASSADRGWQETQYF.